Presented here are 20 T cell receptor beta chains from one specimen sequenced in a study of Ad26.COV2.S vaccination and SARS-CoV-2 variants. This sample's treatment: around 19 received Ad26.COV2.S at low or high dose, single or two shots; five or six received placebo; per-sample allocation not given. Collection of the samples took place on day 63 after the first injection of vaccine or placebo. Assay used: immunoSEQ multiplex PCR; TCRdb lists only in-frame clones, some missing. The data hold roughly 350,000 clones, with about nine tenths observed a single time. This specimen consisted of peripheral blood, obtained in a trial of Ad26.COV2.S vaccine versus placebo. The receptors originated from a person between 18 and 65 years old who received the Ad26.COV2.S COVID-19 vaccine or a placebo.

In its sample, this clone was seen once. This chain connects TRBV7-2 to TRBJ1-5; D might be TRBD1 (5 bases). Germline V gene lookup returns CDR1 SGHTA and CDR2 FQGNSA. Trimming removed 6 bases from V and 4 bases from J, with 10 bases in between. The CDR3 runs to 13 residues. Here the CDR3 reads CASRTTGNQPQHF. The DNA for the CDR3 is TGTGCCAGCAGAACCACAGGAAATCAGCCCCAGCATTTT.

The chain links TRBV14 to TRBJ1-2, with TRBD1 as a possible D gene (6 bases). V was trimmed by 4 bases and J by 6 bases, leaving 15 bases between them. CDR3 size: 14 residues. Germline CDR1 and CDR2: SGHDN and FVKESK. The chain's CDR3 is CASSRSRGTHGYTF. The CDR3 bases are TGTGCCAGCAGCCGCAGTAGGGGGACTCATGGCTACACCTTC.

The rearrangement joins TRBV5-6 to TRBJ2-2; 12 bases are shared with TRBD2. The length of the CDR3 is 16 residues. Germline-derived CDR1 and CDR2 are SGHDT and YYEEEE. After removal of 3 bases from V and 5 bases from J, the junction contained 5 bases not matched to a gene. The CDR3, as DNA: TGTGCCAGCAGCTGGGGACTAGCGGGTAGAACCGGGGAGCTGTTTTTT. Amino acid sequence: CASSWGLAGRTGELFF.

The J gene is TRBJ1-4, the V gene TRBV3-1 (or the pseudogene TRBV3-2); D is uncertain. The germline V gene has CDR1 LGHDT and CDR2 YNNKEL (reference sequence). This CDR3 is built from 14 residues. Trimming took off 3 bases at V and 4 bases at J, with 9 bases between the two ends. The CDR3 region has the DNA TGTGCCAGCAGCCAGAGGAGCATTAATGAAAAACTGTTTTTT. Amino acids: CASSQRSINEKLFF.

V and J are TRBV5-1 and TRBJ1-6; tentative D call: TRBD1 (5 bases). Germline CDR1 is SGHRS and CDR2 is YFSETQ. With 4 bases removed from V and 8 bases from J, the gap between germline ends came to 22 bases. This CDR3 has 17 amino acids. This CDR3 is CASSLFPEAGDDSPLHF. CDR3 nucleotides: TGCGCCAGCAGCCTATTCCCCGAGGCCGGGGACGATTCACCCCTCCACTTT. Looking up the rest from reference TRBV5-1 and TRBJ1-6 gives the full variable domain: KAGVTQTPRYLIKTRGQQVTLSCSPISGHRSVSWYQQTPGQGLQFLFEYFSETQRNKGNFPGRFSGRQFSNSRSEMNVSTLELGDSALYLCASSLFPEAGDDSPLHFGNGTRLTVT.

The CDR3 reads CASSLLGQLNTEAFF. The CDR3 nucleotides are TGCGCCAGCAGCCTTCTAGGACAGTTGAACACTGAAGCTTTCTTT. This rearrangement joins TRBV5-1 to TRBJ1-1, with D possibly matching TRBD1 (6 bases). Germline assignment: CDR1 SGHRS and CDR2 YFSETQ. The CDR3 is 15 residues long. Trimming took 4 bases from V and 0 from J, leaving 13 bases between them.

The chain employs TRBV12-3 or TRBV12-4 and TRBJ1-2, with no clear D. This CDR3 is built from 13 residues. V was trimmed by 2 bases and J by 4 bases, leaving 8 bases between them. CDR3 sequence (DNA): TGTGCCAGCAGTTTACAGGCAGGCTATGGCTACACCTTC. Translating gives CASSLQAGYGYTF.

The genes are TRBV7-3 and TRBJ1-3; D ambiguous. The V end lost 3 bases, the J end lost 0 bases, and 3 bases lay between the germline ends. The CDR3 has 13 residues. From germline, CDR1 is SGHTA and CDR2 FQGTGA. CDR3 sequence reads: CASSLVSGNTIYF. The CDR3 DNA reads TGTGCCAGCAGCTTGGTCTCTGGAAACACCATATATTTT.

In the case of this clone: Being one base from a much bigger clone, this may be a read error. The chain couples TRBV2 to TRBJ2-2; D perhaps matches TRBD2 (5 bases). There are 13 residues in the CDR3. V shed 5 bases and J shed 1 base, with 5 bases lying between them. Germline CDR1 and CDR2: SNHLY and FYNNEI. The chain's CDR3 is CASSRENTGELFF. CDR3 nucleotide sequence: TGTGCCAGCAGTCGGGAGAACACCGGGGAGCTGTTTTTT.

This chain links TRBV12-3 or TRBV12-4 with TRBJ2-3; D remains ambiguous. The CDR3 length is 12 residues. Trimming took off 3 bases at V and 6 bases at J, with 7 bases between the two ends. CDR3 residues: CASSFASDTQYF. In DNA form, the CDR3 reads TGTGCCAGCAGTTTTGCCTCTGATACGCAGTATTTT.

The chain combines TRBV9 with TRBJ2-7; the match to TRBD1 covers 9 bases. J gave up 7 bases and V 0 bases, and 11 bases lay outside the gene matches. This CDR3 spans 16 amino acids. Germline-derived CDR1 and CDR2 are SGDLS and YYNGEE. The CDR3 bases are TGTGCCAGCAGCGTAGATTTTGGACAGGGGTTTTCTGAGCAGTACTTC. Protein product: CASSVDFGQGFSEQYF.

The CDR3, as DNA: TGCGCCAGCAGCACTCGACAGGCCACAGATACGCAGTATTTT. Its protein product is CASSTRQATDTQYF. V usage is TRBV4-3 and J usage is TRBJ2-3; maybe TRBD1 (6 bases). The germline V gene has CDR1 LGHNA and CDR2 YSLEER. V shed 5 bases and J shed 2 bases, with 11 bases lying between them. CDR3 size: 14 residues.

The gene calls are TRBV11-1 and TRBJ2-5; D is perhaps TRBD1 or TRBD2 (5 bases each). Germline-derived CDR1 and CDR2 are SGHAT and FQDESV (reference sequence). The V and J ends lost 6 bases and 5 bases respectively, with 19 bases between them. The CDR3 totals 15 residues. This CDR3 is CASSQATGTRETQYF. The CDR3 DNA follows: TGTGCCAGCAGTCAAGCGACTGGGACGAGGGAGACCCAGTACTTC.

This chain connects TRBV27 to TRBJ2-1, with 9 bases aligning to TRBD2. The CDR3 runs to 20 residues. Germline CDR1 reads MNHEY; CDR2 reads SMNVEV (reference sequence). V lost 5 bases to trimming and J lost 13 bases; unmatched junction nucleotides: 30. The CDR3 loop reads CASSRRPGGTMAGGPVSQFF. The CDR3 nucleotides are TGTGCCAGCAGTCGACGCCCCGGCGGGACGATGGCGGGAGGGCCAGTTTCACAGTTCTTC.

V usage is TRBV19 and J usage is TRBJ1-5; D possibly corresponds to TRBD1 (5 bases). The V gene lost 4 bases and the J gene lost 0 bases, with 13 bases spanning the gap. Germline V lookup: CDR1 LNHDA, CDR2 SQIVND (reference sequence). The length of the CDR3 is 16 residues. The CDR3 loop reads CASSTPGRSSNQPQHF. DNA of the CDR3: TGTGCCAGTAGTACTCCGGGACGGAGTAGCAATCAGCCCCAGCATTTT.

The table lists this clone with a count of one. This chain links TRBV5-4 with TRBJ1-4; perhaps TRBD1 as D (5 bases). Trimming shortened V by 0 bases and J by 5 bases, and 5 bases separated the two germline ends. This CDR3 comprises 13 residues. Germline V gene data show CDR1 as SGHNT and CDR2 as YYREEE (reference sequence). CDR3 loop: CASSLAGNEKLFF. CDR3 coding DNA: TGTGCCAGCAGCTTGGCAGGGAATGAAAAACTGTTTTTT.

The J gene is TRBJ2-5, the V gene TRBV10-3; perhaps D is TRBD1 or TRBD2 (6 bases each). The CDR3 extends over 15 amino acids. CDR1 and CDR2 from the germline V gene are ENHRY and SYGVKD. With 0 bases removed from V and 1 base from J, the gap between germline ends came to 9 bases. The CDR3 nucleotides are TGTGCCATCAGTGAGTCTCGGGGGCTCCAAGAGACCCAGTACTTC. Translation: CAISESRGLQETQYF.

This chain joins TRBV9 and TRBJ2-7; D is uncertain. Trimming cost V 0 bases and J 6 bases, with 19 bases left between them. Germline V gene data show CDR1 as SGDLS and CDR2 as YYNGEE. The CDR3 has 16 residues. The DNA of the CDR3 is TGTGCCAGCAGCGTAGATTCAAGGGCTGAGTGGGGCGAGCAGTACTTC. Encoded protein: CASSVDSRAEWGEQYF.

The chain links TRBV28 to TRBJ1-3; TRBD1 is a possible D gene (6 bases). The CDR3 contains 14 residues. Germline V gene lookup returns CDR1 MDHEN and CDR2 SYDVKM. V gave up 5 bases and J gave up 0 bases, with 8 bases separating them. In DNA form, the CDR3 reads TGTGCCAGCAGTACAGGGAACTCTGGAAACACCATATATTTT. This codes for CASSTGNSGNTIYF.

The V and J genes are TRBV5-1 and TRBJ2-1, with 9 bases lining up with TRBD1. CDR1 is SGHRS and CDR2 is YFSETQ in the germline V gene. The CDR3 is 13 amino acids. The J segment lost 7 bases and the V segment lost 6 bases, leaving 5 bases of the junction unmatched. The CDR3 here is CASIGTGFNEQFF. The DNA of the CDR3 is TGCGCCAGCATCGGGACAGGGTTTAATGAGCAGTTCTTC.